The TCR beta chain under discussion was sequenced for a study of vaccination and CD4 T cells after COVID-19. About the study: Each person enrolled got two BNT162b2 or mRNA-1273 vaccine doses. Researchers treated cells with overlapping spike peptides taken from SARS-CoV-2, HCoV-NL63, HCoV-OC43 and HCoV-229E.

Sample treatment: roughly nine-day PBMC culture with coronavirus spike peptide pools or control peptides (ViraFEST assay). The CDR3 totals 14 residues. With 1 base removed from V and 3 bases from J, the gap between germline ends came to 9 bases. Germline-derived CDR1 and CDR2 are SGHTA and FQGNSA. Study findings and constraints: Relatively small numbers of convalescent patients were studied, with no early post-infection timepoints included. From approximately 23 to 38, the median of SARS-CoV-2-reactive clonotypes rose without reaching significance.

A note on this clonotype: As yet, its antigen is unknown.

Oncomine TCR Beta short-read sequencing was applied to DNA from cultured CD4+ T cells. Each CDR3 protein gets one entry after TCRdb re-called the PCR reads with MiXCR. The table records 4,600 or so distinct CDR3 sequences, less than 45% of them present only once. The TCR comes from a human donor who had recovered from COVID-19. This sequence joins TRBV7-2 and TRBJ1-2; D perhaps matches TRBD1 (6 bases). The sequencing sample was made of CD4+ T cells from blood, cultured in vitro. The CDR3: CASSLGGGDYGYTF. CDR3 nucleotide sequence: TGTGCCAGCAGCTTAGGTGGGGGCGACTATGGCTACACCTTC.